This entry features one TCR beta chain sequence. Its target is not known. This record comes from a study of immune evolution from preneoplasia to lung adenocarcinoma. Study details: HLA loss of heterozygosity: 5.5% to 8.5% AIS, about 15% MIA, over 30% ADC, none AAH. Study-level findings and limits: Later-stage lesions appeared to have more T cells, more diversity, less clonality.

Germline V gives CDR1 SNHLY, CDR2 FYNNEI. The CDR3 is 13 amino acids. Trimming shortened V by 5 bases and J by 2 bases, and 9 bases separated the two germline ends. Method: immunoSEQ multiplex PCR; TCRdb's copy keeps in-frame clones and lacks some. The data hold 20,000 to 30,000 clones, with about 74% observed a single time. Between the mid-2010s and the late 2010s, patients underwent resection in Japan or China. Two lung cancer pathologists independently confirmed each histologic diagnosis. The chain uses TRBV2 and TRBJ1-1, with unresolved D. This receptor was taken from a person aged 55 to 75 with invasive lung adenocarcinoma. Some clones in this sample may be carry-over from other donors' samples. Sequencing input: FFPE invasive lung adenocarcinoma tissue. The CDR3 region is CASSKGPNTEAFF. The CDR3 coding sequence is TGTGCCAGCAGTAAGGGTCCTAACACTGAAGCTTTCTTT.